The 6 T cell receptor beta chains below all came from one sample that was sequenced in a study of regulatory T cells in long-lasting Graves disease. Time point: persistent/refractory GD, antithyroid drugs over 5 years with positive TRAb. Researchers made the TCR library from RNA that was extracted from PBMCs. The authors built TCR beta libraries using iRepertoire HTBI primers and Arm-PCR of CDR3 regions. TCRdb itself ran the multiplex PCR reads through MiXCR, one entry per CDR3 protein. The sample lists 600,000 to 800,000 distinct CDR3 sequences, approximately 31% occurring once. Sample: peripheral blood mononuclear cells (PBMCs), taken when the disease was refractory, from a patient treated with antithyroid drugs. All receptors derive from a female donor with Graves disease.

This clonotype was observed a handful of times. The gene calls are TRBV6-2 or TRBV6-3 and TRBJ2-1; 9 bases map to TRBD2. Germline CDR1 and CDR2: MNHEY and SVGEGT. V dropped 5 bases and J dropped 2; count of bases not matched to a gene: 7. The CDR3 extends over 16 amino acids. In DNA, the CDR3 is TGTGCCAGCAGTCTCCGGACTAGCGAAGCCTACAATGAGCAGTTCTTC. This gives the protein CASSLRTSEAYNEQFF.

This clonotype appeared a few times. This rearrangement joins TRBV28 to TRBJ1-1; 10 bases agree with TRBD1. Germline CDR1 is MDHEN and CDR2 is SYDVKM. The CDR3 spans 17 residues. V lost 6 bases and J lost 5; bases outside the gene matches: 15. CDR3 loop: CASSQTVMDRGRTEAFF. CDR3 DNA sequence: TGTGCCAGCAGCCAGACCGTAATGGACAGGGGGAGAACTGAAGCTTTCTTT.

The chain employs TRBV29-1 and TRBJ2-3; TRBD2 matches at 10 bases. CDR1 SQVTM and CDR2 ANQGSEA come from the germline V gene. Trimming cost V 5 bases and J 2 bases; bases outside gene matches: 13. The CDR3 loop spans 17 amino acids. The chain's CDR3 is CSVLGLAGAGSTDTQYF. In nucleotides, the CDR3 is TGCAGCGTTCTCGGTCTAGCGGGGGCCGGGTCCACAGATACGCAGTATTTT.

This clonotype was counted ten times or more. The chain recombines TRBV7-2 with TRBJ2-7; D possibly corresponds to TRBD1 (5 bases). This CDR3 is built from 15 residues. Trimming stripped 1 base from V and 2 bases from J, with 12 bases between. CDR1 SGHTA and CDR2 FQGNSA come from the germline V gene. The CDR3 sequence is CASSLEGAGTYEQYF. The CDR3 coding sequence is TGTGCCAGCAGCTTAGAAGGGGCAGGCACCTACGAGCAGTACTTC.

The V gene is TRBV20-1, the J gene TRBJ2-7, with 13 bases fitting TRBD2. From germline, CDR1 is DFQATT and CDR2 SNEGSKA (reference sequence). V lost 3 bases, J lost 5 bases, and 7 bases stayed unmatched. CDR3 length: 15 residues. The CDR3 loop reads CSASEGLAGVHEQYF. In DNA form, the CDR3 reads TGCAGTGCTAGCGAAGGACTAGCGGGAGTCCACGAGCAGTACTTC.

This rearrangement joins TRBV3-1 to TRBJ1-1; D uncertain. The germline V and J ends were trimmed by 0 bases and 6 bases, with 11 bases remaining between them. The CDR3 sequence is 14 residues long. Germline assignment: CDR1 LGHDT and CDR2 YNNKEL (reference sequence). The CDR3 here is CASSQDSSRAEAFF. CDR3 coding DNA: TGTGCCAGCAGCCAAGATAGCAGTCGCGCTGAAGCTTTCTTT.